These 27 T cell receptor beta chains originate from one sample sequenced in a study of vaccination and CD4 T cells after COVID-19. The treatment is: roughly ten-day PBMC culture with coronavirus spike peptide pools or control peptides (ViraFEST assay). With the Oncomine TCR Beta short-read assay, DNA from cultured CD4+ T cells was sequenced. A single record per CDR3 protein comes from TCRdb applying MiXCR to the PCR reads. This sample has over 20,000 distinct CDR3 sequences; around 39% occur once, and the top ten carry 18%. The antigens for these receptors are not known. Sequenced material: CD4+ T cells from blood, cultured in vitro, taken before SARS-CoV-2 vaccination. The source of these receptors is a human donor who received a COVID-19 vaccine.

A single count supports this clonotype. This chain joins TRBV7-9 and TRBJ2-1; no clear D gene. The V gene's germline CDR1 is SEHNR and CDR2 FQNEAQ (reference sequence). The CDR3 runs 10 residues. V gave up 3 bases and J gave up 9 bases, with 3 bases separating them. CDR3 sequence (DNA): TGTGCCAGCAGCTTGAGTGAGCAGTTCTTC. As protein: CASSLSEQFF.

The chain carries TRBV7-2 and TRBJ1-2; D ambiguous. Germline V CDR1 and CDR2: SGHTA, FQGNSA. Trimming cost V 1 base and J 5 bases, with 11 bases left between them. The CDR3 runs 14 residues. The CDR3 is CASSLEVTGYGYTF. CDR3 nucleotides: TGTGCCAGCAGCTTAGAAGTTACGGGGTATGGCTACACCTTC. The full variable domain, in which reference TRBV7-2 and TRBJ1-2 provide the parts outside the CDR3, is GAGVSQSPSNKVTEKGKDVELRCDPISGHTALYWYRQSLGQGLEFLIYFQGNSAPDKSGLPSDRFSAERTGGSVSTLTIQRTQQEDSAVYLCASSLEVTGYGYTFGSGTRLTVV.

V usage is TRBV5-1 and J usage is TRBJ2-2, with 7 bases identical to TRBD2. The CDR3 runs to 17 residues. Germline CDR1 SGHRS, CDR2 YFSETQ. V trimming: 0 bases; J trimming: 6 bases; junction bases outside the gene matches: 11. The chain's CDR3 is CASSLAPSGGVAGELFF. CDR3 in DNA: TGCGCCAGCAGCTTGGCCCCCTCGGGGGGTGTGGCCGGGGAGCTGTTTTTT.

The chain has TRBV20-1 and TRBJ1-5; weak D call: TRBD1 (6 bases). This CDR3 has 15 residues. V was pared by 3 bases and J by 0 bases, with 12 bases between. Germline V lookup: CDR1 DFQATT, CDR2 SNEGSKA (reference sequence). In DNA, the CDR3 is TGCAGTGCTAGTGATGACAGGACTAGCAATCAGCCCCAGCATTTT. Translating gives CSASDDRTSNQPQHF.

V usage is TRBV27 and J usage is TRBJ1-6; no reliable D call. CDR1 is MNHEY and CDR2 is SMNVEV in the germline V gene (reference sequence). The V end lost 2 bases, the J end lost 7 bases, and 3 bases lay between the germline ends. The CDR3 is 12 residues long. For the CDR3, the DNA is TGTGCCAGCAGTTTACGCAATTCACCCCTCCACTTT. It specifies CASSLRNSPLHF.

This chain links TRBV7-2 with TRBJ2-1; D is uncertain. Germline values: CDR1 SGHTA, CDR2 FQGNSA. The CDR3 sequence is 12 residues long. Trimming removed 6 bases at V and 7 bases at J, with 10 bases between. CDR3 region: CASRVTTNEQFF. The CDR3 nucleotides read TGTGCCAGCAGGGTAACTACGAATGAGCAGTTCTTC.

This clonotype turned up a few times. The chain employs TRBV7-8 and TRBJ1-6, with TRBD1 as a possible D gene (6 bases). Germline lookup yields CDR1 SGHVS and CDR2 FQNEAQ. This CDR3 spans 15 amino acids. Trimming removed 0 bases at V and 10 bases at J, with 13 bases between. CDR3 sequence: CASSLARGGESPLHF. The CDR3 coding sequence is TGTGCCAGCAGCTTAGCTCGAGGGGGTGAGTCACCCCTCCACTTT. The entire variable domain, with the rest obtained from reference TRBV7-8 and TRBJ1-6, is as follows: GAGVSQSPRYKVAKRGQDVALRCDPISGHVSLFWYQQALGQGPEFLTYFQNEAQLDKSGLPSDRFFAERPEGSVSTLKIQRTQQEDSAVYLCASSLARGGESPLHFGNGTRLTVT.

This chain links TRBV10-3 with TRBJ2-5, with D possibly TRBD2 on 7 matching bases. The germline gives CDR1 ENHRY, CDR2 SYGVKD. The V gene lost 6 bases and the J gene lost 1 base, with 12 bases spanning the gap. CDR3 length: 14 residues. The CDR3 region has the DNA TGTGCCATCAGGAGAGGGGGGGGCCAAGAGACCCAGTACTTC. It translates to CAIRRGGGQETQYF.

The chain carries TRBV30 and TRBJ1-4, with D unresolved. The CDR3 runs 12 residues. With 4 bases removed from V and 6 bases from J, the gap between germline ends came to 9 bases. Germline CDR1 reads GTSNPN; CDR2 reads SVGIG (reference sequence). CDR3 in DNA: TGTGCCTGGAAGGGATATGATGAAAAACTGTTTTTT. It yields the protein CAWKGYDEKLFF.

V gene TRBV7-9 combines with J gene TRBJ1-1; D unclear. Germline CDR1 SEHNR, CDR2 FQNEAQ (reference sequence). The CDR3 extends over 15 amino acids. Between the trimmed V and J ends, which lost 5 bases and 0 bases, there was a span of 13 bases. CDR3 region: CASSPYTALNTEAFF. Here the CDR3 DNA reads TGTGCCAGCAGCCCCTACACGGCCCTGAACACTGAAGCTTTCTTT.

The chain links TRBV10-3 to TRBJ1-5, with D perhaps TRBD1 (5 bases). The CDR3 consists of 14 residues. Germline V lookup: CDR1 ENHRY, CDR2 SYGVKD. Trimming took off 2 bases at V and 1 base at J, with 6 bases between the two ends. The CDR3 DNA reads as TGTGCCATCAGTGAGAGGGGAAGCAATCAGCCCCAGCATTTT. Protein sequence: CAISERGSNQPQHF.

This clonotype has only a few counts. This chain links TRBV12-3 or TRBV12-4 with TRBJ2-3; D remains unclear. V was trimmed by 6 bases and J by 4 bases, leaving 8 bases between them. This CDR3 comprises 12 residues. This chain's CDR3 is CASSLVPDTQYF. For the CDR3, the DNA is TGTGCCAGCAGCCTTGTACCAGATACGCAGTATTTT.

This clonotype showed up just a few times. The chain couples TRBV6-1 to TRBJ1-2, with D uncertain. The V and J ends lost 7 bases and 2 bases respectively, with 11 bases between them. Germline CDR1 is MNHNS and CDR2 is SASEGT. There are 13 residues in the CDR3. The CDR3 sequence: CASTLTLNYGYTF. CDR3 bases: TGTGCCAGCACCCTGACACTGAACTATGGCTACACCTTC.

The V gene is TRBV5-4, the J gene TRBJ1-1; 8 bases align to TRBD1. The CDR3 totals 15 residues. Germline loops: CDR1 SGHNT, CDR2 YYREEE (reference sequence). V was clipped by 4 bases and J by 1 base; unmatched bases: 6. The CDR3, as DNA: TGTGCCAGCAGCCGGACAGGGCACGAGAACACTGAAGCTTTCTTT. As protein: CASSRTGHENTEAFF.

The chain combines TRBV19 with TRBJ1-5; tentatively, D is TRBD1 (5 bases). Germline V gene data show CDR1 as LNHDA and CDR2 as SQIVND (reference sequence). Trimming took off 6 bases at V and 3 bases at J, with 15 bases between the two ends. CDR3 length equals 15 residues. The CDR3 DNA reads TGTGCCAGTAGGTACCGGGACGGTGACAATCAGCCCCAGCATTTT. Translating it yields CASRYRDGDNQPQHF.

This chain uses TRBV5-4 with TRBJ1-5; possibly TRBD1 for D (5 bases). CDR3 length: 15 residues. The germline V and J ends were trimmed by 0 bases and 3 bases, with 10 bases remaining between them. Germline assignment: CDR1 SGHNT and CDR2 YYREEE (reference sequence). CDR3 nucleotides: TGTGCCAGCAGCTTGGGCGGGGGTGACAATCAGCCCCAGCATTTT. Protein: CASSLGGGDNQPQHF.

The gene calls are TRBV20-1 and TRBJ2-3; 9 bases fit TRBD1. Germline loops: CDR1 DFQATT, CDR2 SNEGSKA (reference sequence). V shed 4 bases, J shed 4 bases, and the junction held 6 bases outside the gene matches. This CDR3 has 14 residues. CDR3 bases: TGCAGTGCTACAAGACAGGGGGTCGCAGATACGCAGTATTTT. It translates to CSATRQGVADTQYF.

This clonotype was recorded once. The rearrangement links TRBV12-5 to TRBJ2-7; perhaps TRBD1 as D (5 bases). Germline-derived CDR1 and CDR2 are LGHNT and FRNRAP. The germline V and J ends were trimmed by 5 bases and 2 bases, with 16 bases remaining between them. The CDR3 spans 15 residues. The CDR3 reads CASGPPAGSTYEQYF. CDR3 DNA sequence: TGTGCTAGTGGTCCCCCGGCAGGGTCGACCTACGAGCAGTACTTC.

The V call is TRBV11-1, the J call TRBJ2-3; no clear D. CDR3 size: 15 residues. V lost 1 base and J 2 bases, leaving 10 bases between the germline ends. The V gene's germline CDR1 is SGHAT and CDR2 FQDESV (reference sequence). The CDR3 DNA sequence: TGTGCCAGCAGCTTAGGAGGCCGATTCACAGATACGCAGTATTTT. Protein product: CASSLGGRFTDTQYF. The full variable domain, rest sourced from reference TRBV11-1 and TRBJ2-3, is EAEVAQSPRYKITEKSQAVAFWCDPISGHATLYWYRQILGQGPELLVQFQDESVVDDSQLPKDRFSAERLKGVDSTLKIQPAELGDSAMYLCASSLGGRFTDTQYFGPGTRLTVL.

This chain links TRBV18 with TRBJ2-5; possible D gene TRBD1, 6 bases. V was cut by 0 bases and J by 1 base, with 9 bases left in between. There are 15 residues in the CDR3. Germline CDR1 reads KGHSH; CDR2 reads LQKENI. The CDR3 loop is CASSPPAGVQETQYF. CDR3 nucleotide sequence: TGTGCCAGCTCACCACCGGCAGGGGTCCAAGAGACCCAGTACTTC.

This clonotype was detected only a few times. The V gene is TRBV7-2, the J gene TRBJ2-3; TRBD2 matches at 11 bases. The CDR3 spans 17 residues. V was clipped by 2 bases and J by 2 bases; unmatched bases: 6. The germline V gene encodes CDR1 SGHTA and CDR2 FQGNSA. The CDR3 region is CASSLPLAGGPTDTQYF. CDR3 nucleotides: TGTGCCAGCAGCTTACCCCTAGCGGGGGGCCCCACAGATACGCAGTATTTT.

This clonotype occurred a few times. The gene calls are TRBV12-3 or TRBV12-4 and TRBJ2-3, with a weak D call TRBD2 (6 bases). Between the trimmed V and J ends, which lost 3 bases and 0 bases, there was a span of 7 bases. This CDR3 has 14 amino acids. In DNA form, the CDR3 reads TGTGCCAGCAGTTTTGGGACTAGCACAGATACGCAGTATTTT. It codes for CASSFGTSTDTQYF.

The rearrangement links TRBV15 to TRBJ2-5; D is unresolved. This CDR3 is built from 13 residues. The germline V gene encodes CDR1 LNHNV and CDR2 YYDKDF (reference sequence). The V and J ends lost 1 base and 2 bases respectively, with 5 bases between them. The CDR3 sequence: CATSRVGQETQYF. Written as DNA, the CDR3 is TGTGCCACCAGCAGAGTTGGTCAAGAGACCCAGTACTTC.

This CDR3 is CSARDGDRGLSNQPQHF. CDR3 nucleotide sequence: TGCAGTGCTAGAGATGGGGACAGGGGGCTTAGCAATCAGCCCCAGCATTTT. The V gene is TRBV20-1, the J gene TRBJ1-5; 12 nucleotides agree with TRBD1. J was trimmed by 0 bases and V by 0 bases; bases with no gene match: 3. The CDR3 covers 17 residues. Germline V gene data show CDR1 as DFQATT and CDR2 as SNEGSKA (reference sequence).

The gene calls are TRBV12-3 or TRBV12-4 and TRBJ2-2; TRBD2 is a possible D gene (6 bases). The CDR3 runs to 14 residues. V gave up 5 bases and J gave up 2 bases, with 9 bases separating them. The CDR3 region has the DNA TGTGCCAGCAGTATAGGACTAAACACCGGGGAGCTGTTTTTT. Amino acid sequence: CASSIGLNTGELFF.

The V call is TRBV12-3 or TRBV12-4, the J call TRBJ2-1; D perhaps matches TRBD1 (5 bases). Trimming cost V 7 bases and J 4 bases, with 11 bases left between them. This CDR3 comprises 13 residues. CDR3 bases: TGTGCCAGCAACGAAGACAGTTACAATGAGCAGTTCTTC. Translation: CASNEDSYNEQFF.

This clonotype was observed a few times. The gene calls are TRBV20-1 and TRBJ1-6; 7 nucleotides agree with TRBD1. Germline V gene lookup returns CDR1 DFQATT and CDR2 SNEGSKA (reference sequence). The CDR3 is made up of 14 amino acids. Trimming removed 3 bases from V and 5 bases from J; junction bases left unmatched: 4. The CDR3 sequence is CSARPGTDNSPLHF. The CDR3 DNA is TGCAGTGCTAGGCCCGGGACAGATAATTCACCCCTCCACTTT.